This T cell receptor (beta chain) was identified in a study of T cells in Graves' hyperthyroidism and ophthalmopathy. Study-wide points: Model predictions of ophthalmopathy came a median 6.5 months before onset.

Diagnoses used clinical symptoms, serum thyroxine and TRAb, thyroid ultrasound and orbital computed tomography. PBMCs were sourced from less than 13 ml fresh peripheral blood. Amplification targeted TCR beta CDR3 regions from RNA transcripts. In the first-round RT-PCR of the TCR CDR3, the HTBI primer set was used. TCRdb reprocessed the multiplex PCR reads with MiXCR, giving one entry per CDR3 protein. The repertoire holds 500,000 or so distinct CDR3 sequences, with 15% to 20% as singletons. The CDR3 covers 14 residues. The V end lost 0 bases, the J end lost 5 bases, and 6 bases lay between the germline ends. The germline CDR1 and CDR2 sequences are SGHRS and YFSETQ. Remarks on this clonotype: Its antigen is not identified.

Material for sequencing was blood. This sequence joins TRBV5-1 and TRBJ1-6, with no clear D. This receptor was obtained from a woman between 18 and 30 years old with Graves' ophthalmopathy. CDR3 coding DNA: TGCGCCAGCAGCTTGGAACCTGATAATTCACCCCTCCACTTT. It is translated as CASSLEPDNSPLHF.